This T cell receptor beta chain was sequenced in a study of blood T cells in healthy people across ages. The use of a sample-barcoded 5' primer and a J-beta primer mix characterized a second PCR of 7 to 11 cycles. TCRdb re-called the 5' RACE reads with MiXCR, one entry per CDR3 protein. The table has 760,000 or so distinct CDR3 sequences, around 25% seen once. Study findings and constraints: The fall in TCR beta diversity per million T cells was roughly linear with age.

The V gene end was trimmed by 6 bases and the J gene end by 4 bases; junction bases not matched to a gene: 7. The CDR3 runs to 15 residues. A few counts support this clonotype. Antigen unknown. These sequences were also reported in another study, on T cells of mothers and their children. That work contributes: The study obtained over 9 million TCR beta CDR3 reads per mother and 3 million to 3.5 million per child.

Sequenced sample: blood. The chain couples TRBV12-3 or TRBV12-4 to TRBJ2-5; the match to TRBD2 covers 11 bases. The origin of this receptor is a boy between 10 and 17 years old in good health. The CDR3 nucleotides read TGTGCCAGCAGCTCTAATAGCGGGAGGGTAGAGACCCAGTACTTC. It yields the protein CASSSNSGRVETQYF.